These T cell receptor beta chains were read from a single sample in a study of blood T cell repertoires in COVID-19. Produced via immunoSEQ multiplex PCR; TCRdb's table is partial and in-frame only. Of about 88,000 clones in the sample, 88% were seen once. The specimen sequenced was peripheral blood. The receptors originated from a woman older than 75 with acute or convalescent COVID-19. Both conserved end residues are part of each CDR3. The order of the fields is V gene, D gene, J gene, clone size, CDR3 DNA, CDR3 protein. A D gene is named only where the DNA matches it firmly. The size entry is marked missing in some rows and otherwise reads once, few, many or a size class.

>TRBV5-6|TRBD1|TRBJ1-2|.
TGTGCCAGCAGCCCCCGGGACAGGGGACGATATGGCTACACCTTC
CASSPRDRGRYGYTF
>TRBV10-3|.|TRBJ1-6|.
TGTGCCATCAGTGAGTCTGAGGATTCACCCCTCCACTTT
CAISESEDSPLHF
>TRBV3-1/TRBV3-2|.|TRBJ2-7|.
TGTGCCAGCAGCCAAGGCGGCTACGAGCAGTACTTC
CASSQGGYEQYF
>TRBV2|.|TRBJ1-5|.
TGTGCCAGCGGAGGCCGGTGGCAGGTTAGCAATCAGCCCCAGCATTTT
CASGGRWQVSNQPQHF
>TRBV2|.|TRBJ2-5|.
TGTGCCAGCATCAGAGAGACTCAAGAGACCCAGTACTTC
CASIRETQETQYF
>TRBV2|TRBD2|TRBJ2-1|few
TGTGCCAGCAGCAGACGGACTAGCGGGGAAGCCTACAATGAGCAGTTCTTC
CASSRRTSGEAYNEQFF
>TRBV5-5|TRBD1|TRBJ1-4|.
TGTGCCAGCAGCTTGGCCGGGACAGGGCAGGAAAAACTGTTTTTT
CASSLAGTGQEKLFF
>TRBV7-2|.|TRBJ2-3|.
TGTGCCAGCAGCTTTCTTAATCCCCCAGATACGCAGTATTTT
CASSFLNPPDTQYF
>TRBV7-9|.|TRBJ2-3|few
TGTGCCAGCAGCCCCCGGGGTCCAGATACGCAGTATTTT
CASSPRGPDTQYF
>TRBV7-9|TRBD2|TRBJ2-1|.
TGTGCCAGCAGCCGGACTAGCGGGACTGTAGCCTACAATGAGCAGTTCTTC
CASSRTSGTVAYNEQFF
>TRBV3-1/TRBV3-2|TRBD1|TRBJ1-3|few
TGTGCCAGCAGCCAAGTACAGGGGGCTGGAAACACCATATATTTT
CASSQVQGAGNTIYF
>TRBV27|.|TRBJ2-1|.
TGTGCCAGCTGCGGGACCCCGGACAATGAGCAGTTCTTC
CASCGTPDNEQFF
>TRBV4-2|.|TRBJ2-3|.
TGTGCCAGCAGCCAATCGGAGGGGCGGGGCACAGATACGCAGTATTTT
CASSQSEGRGTDTQYF
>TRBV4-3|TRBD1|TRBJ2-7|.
TGCGCCAGCAGCCAAGGCCCCGCGACAGGGTATACCCTTTACGAGCAGTACTTC
CASSQGPATGYTLYEQYF
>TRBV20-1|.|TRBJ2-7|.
TGCAGTGCTAGGAGGGTTTACGAGCAGTACTTC
CSARRVYEQYF
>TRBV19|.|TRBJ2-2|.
TGTGCCAGTAGTATAGACAGGGCCAACACCGGGGAGCTGTTTTTT
CASSIDRANTGELFF
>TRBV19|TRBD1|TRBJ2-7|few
TGTGCCAGTAAGCCCAGGGGGCTATATTCCGAGCAGTACTTC
CASKPRGLYSEQYF
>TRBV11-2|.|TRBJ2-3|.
TGTGCCAGCAGCAGAGCCACAGATACGCAGTATTTT
CASSRATDTQYF
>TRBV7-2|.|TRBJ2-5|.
TGTGCCAGCAGCCCCCGGGATGGGACTTCAGAGACCCAGTACTTC
CASSPRDGTSETQYF
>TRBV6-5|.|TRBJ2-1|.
TGTGCCAGCAGTTACGTGGAGCGCTCCTACAATGAGCAGTTCTTC
CASSYVERSYNEQFF
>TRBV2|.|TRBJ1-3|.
TGTGCCAGCAGTGAAGTCGGACAGCCGGGTACCATATATTTT
CASSEVGQPGTIYF
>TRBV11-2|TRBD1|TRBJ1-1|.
TGTGCCAGCAGCAGGACAGGGAACACTGAAGCTTTCTTT
CASSRTGNTEAFF
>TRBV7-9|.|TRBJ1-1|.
TGTGCCAGCAGCTTAGAGGACAGCACTGAAGCTTTCTTT
CASSLEDSTEAFF
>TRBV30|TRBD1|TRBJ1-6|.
TGTGCCTGGAACGGAAGGGACAGGGTGGGTTCACCCCTCCACTTT
CAWNGRDRVGSPLHF
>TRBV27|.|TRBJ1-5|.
TGTGCCAGCAGTCCTAACAATCAGCCCCAGCATTTT
CASSPNNQPQHF